The next 11 T cell receptor beta chains were all read from a single sample in a study of T cell changes during pregnancy in multiple sclerosis. Produced via immunoSEQ multiplex PCR; TCRdb's table is partial and in-frame only. Of 85,000 to 100,000 clones in the sample, roughly 90% were seen once. This material consisted of peripheral blood, taken before pregnancy. The receptors were sampled from a female donor with multiple sclerosis, enrolled in a pregnancy study.

V and J are TRBV5-1 and TRBJ2-1; a weak D match, TRBD2 (6 bases). From germline, CDR1 is SGHRS and CDR2 YFSETQ. This CDR3 spans 15 amino acids. V shed 4 bases and J shed 7 bases, with 18 bases lying between them. In DNA, the CDR3 is TGCGCCAGCAGCCAAACTAGCCCGGGAGTAAATGAGCAGTTCTTC. Translating it yields CASSQTSPGVNEQFF.

The chain links TRBV29-1 to TRBJ1-2, with a possible D match to TRBD1 (5 bases). Trimming took 3 bases from V and 1 from J, leaving 12 bases between them. This CDR3 spans 14 amino acids. Germline V gives CDR1 SQVTM, CDR2 ANQGSEA. Here the CDR3 DNA reads TGCAGCGTTGAGGGAAGGGGCAGTAACTATGGCTACACCTTC. Its protein product is CSVEGRGSNYGYTF.

The V and J genes are TRBV12-5 and TRBJ1-2; 9 bases map to TRBD1. This CDR3 spans 14 amino acids. The trim removed 5 bases at V and 6 bases at J, leaving 7 bases unmatched. Per germline, CDR1 LGHNT and CDR2 FRNRAP. The CDR3 bases are TGTGCTAGTGGTCCCCCACAGGGGGCCAATGGCTACACCTTC. Its translation: CASGPPQGANGYTF.

The chain joins TRBV5-1 to TRBJ1-3; D ambiguous. Germline lookup yields CDR1 SGHRS and CDR2 YFSETQ. V gave up 4 bases and J gave up 4 bases, with 6 bases separating them. The CDR3 totals 12 residues. The CDR3 region has the DNA TGCGCCAGCAGCGATACAGGAAACACCATATATTTT. It encodes CASSDTGNTIYF.

This sequence joins TRBV29-1 and TRBJ2-7; weak D call: TRBD1 (5 bases). Germline values: CDR1 SQVTM, CDR2 ANQGSEA. Trimming cost V 7 bases and J 6 bases, with 13 bases left between them. The CDR3 totals 11 residues. DNA for the CDR3: TGCAGCGGAGAATCAGGGCGCGAGCAGTACTTC. This translates into CSGESGREQYF.

The genes are TRBV30 and TRBJ1-6; D uncertain. V lost 2 bases to trimming and J lost 1 base, with 9 bases between them. The germline V gene has CDR1 GTSNPN and CDR2 SVGIG (reference sequence). The length of the CDR3 is 15 residues. The CDR3 nucleotides are TGTGCCTGGAGTTACAGAGGGTCCTATAATTCACCCCTCCACTTT. Translation: CAWSYRGSYNSPLHF.

This chain links TRBV5-1 with TRBJ2-1; 7 nucleotides match TRBD2. CDR1 is SGHRS, CDR2 YFSETQ, per germline. The CDR3 extends over 14 amino acids. After removal of 1 base from V and 9 bases from J, the junction contained 7 bases not matched to a gene. Here the CDR3 reads CASSLSGGGTEQFF. The DNA for the CDR3 is TGCGCCAGCAGCTTGTCTGGCGGGGGAACTGAGCAGTTCTTC.

V is TRBV16 and J is TRBJ2-1, with 14 bases that match TRBD2. The CDR3 length is 19 residues. V trimming: 2 bases; J trimming: 3 bases; junction bases outside the gene matches: 9. CDR1 is KGHSY and CDR2 is FQNENV in the germline V gene. The CDR3 is CASSQPGGLAGVFYNEQFF. As DNA, the CDR3 is TGTGCCAGCAGCCAACCGGGGGGACTAGCGGGAGTGTTCTACAATGAGCAGTTCTTC. Variable domain in full (rest from reference TRBV16 and TRBJ2-1): GEEVAQTPKHLVRGEGQKAKLYCAPIKGHSYVFWYQQVLKNEFKFLISFQNENVFDETGMPKERFSAKCLPNSPCSLEIQATKLEDSAVYFCASSQPGGLAGVFYNEQFFGPGTRLTVL.

The count of this clone is one. The chain combines TRBV4-1 with TRBJ2-1; 10 bases are shared with TRBD2. The ends lost 3 bases at V and 3 bases at J; junction bases unmatched: 5. The V gene's germline CDR1 is MGHRA and CDR2 YSYEKL. The CDR3 covers 16 residues. The CDR3 sequence: CASSHQREGRYNEQFF. In DNA form, the CDR3 reads TGCGCCAGCAGCCACCAGCGGGAGGGACGCTACAATGAGCAGTTCTTC.

This clone was seen a single time. The chain employs TRBV27 and TRBJ2-5; 11 nucleotides agree with TRBD1. Unmatched junction bases numbered 9, after V lost 4 bases and J lost 5 bases. The CDR3 extends over 16 amino acids. Germline V CDR1 and CDR2: MNHEY, SMNVEV (reference sequence). CDR3 sequence: CASSYTRGQGVETQYF. CDR3 DNA: TGTGCCAGCAGTTATACCCGGGGACAGGGGGTGGAGACCCAGTACTTC.

This sequence joins TRBV5-1 and TRBJ1-1; the D gene is possibly TRBD1 (5 bases). Germline V gives CDR1 SGHRS, CDR2 YFSETQ. This CDR3 comprises 13 residues. V was cut by 3 bases and J by 1 base, with 7 bases left in between. The chain's CDR3 is CASSSDKNTEAFF. The CDR3 coding sequence is TGCGCCAGCAGCTCGGACAAGAACACTGAAGCTTTCTTT.